This TCR beta chain was observed in a study of blood T cells in healthy people across ages. Then a second PCR, running about 6 to 12 cycles, was carried out with a sample-barcoded 5' primer and a J-beta primer mix. TCRdb reprocessed the 5' RACE reads via MiXCR and lists one record per CDR3 protein. The data show 800,000 to 950,000 distinct CDR3 sequences, with under 40% seen just once and 10% to 15% held by the top ten. This CDR3 comprises 14 residues. V was shortened by 7 bases and J by 4 bases, with 18 bases between the two germline ends. In germline, CDR1 is SQVTM, CDR2 ANQGSEA. This clonotype was picked up one time.

Sequencing was performed on blood. This chain joins TRBV29-1 and TRBJ2-3, with a weak D call TRBD1 (6 bases). The sequence came from a man aged 18 to 30 in good health. CDR3 coding DNA: TGCAGCGCTGGTGGGAGACAGGTCGCAGATACGCAGTATTTT. Its protein product is CSAGGRQVADTQYF.